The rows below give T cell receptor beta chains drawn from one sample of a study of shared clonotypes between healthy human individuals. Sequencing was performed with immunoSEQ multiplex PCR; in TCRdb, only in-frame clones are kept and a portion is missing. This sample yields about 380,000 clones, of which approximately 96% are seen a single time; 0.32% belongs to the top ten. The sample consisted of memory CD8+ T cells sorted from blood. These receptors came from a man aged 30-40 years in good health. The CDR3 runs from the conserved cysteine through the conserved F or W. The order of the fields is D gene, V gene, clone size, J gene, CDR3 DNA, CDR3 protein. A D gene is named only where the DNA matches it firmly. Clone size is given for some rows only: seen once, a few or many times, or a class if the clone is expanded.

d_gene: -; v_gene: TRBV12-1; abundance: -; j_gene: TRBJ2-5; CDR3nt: TGTGCCAGCAGCTCTGTGGGACTAGGGTTGAGAGAGACCCAGTACTTC; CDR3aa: CASSSVGLGLRETQYF
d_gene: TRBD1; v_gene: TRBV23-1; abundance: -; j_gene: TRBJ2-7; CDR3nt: TGCGCCAGCAGTCCCTCGACAGGGTTCGTCTCCTACGAGCAGTACTTC; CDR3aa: CASSPSTGFVSYEQYF
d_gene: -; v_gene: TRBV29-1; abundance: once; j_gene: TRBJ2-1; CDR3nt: TGCAGCGTTGAAGTCCAGGACTCCTACTACAATGAGCAGTTCTTC; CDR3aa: CSVEVQDSYYNEQFF
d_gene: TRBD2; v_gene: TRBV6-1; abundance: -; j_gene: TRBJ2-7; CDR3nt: TGTGCCAGCAGTGAGGAAGGTGCTAGCGGGAAATGGGGCGAGCAGTACTTC; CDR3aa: CASSEEGASGKWGEQYF
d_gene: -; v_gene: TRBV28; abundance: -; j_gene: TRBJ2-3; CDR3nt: TGTGCCAGCAGTTTATACGGCGATACGCAGTATTTT; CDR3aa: CASSLYGDTQYF
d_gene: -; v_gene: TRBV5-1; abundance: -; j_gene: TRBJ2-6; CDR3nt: TGCGCCAGCAGCTTGGTTGGGGTCCCTAGCTCTGGGGCCAACGTCCTGACTTTC; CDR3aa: CASSLVGVPSSGANVLTF
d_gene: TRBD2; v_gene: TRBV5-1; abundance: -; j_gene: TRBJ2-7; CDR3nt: TGCGCCAGCAGCTTGGGTGGGACCGGGACTACCTACGAGCAGTACTTC; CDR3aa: CASSLGGTGTTYEQYF
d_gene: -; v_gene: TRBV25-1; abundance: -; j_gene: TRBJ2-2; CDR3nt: TGTGCCAGCAGGGACATAAGGGGCGCGGGGAACACCGGGGAGCTGTTTTTT; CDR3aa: CASRDIRGAGNTGELFF
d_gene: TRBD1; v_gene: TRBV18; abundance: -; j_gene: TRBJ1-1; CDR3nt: TGTGCCAGCTCAGGAGGGGGCCCGGACACTGAAGCTTTCTTT; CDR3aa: CASSGGGPDTEAFF
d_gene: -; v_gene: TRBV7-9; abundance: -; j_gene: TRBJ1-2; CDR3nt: TGTGCCAGCAGCTGGGAGGGGGCTAACTATGGCTACACCTTC; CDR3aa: CASSWEGANYGYTF
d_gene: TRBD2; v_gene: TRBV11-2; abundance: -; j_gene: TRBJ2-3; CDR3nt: TGTGCCAGCAGTTCGATAGCGGGGCCTACGCAGTATTTT; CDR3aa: CASSSIAGPTQYF
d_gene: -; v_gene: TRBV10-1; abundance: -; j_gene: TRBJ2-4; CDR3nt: TGCGCCAGCAGTGAGTCCGCAGGCAGGAACATTCAGTACTTC; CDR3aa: CASSESAGRNIQYF
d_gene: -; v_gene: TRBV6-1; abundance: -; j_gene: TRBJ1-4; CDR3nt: TGTGCCAGCAGTGTGTGGCAGAAGAATGAAAAACTGTTTTTT; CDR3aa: CASSVWQKNEKLFF
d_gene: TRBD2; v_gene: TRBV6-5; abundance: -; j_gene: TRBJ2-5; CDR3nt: TGTGCCAGCGGGATTCCGGGAGGGGAGACCCAGTACTTC; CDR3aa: CASGIPGGETQYF
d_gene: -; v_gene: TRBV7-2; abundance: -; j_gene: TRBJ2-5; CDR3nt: TGTGCCAGCAGCTTAGTTCGGGGGATGGTCGCCCAAGAGACCCAGTACTTC; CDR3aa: CASSLVRGMVAQETQYF
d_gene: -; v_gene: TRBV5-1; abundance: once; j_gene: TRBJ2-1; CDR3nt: TGCGCCAGCAGCTTGGAAACTAGCTCCTACAATGAGCAGTTCTTC; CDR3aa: CASSLETSSYNEQFF
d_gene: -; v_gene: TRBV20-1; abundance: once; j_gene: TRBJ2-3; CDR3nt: TGCAGTGCTGCAATCACAGATACGCAGTATTTT; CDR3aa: CSAAITDTQYF
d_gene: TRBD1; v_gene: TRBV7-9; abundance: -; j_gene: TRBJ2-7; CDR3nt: TGTGCCAGCAGCTTAGGCCGGGACAGCTCCTACGAGCAGTACTTC; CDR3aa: CASSLGRDSSYEQYF
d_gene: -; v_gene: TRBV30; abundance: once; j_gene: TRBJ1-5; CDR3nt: TGTGCCTGGAGTGAGGGTTGGGGTCAGCCCCAGCATTTT; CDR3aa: CAWSEGWGQPQHF
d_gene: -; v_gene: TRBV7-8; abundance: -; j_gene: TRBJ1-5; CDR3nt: TGTGCCAGCAGCCCCCGGCAGGGAAATAGCAATCAGCCCCAGCATTTT; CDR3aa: CASSPRQGNSNQPQHF
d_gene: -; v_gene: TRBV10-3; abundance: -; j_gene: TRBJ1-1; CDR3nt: TGTGCCATCAGTGAGATACGGGACATTGAAGCTTTCTTT; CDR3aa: CAISEIRDIEAFF
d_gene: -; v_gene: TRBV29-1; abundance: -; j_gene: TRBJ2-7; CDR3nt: TGCAGCGTTGATACGTCAGCCGGGGAGCAGTACTTC; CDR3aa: CSVDTSAGEQYF
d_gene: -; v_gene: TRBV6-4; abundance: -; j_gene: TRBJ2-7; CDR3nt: TGTGCCAGCAGTGAACGAGGACTCTACGAGCAGTACTTC; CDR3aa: CASSERGLYEQYF
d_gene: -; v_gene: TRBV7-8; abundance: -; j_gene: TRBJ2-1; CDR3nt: TGTGCCAGCAGCTTAGTGAAGGTTGAGCAGTTCTTC; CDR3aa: CASSLVKVEQFF
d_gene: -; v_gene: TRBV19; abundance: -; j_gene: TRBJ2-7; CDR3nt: TGTGCCAGTAGTATAGCACGGGACCAGTACGAGCAGTACTTC; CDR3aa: CASSIARDQYEQYF
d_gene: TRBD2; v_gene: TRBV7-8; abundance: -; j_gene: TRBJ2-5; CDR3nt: TGTGCCAGCAGCCCCCCGGGACTAGCGGGAGGGGAGACCCAGTACTTC; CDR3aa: CASSPPGLAGGETQYF
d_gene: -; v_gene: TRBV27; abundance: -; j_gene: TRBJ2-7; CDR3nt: TGTGCCAGCAGTTTAATCGGGTCCTACGAGCAGTACTTC; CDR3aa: CASSLIGSYEQYF
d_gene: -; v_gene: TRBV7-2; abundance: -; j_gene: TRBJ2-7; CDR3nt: TGTGCCAGCAGCTTAGTGAGCGGCTCCTACGAGCAGTACTTC; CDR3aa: CASSLVSGSYEQYF
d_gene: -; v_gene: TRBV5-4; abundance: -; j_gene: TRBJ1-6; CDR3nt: TGTGCCAGCAGCTTACAGGGCAGTAATTCACCCCTCCACTTT; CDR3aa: CASSLQGSNSPLHF
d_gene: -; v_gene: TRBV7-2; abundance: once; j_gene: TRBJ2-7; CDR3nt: TGTGCCAGCAGCTTCCCAGGGCTTTCCTACGAGCAGTACTTC; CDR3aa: CASSFPGLSYEQYF
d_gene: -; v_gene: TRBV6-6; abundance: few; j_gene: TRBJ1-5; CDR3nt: TGTGCCAGCAGTTCATGGGGGGACAATCAGCCCCAGCATTTT; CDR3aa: CASSSWGDNQPQHF
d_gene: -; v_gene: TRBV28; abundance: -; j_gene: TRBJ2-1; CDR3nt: TGTGCCAGCAGCCCCAAAGTGGAGGGGAGGTACAATGAGCAGTTCTTC; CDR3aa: CASSPKVEGRYNEQFF
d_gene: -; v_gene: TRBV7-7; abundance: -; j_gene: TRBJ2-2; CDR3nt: TGTGCCCTCCGGGACACAAAAACCGGGGAGCTGTTTTTT; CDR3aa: CALRDTKTGELFF
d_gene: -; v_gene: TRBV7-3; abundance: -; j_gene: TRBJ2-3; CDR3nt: TGTGCCAGCAGCTCCGAAGCTCCTACTACGCAGTATTTT; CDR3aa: CASSSEAPTTQYF
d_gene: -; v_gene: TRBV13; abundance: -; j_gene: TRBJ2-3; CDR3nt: TGTGCCAGCAGCTGGGCCACAGATACGCAGTATTTT; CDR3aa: CASSWATDTQYF